Presented here are 23 T cell receptor beta chains from one specimen sequenced in a study of T cell clonality in common variable immunodeficiency. Assay used: immunoSEQ multiplex PCR; TCRdb lists only in-frame clones, some missing. Listed for the sample are some 52,000 clones, none seen a single time. The sequenced sample was peripheral blood mononuclear cells. These receptors all come from a person aged 18 to 75 in good health.

This clone was detected ten times or more. The read ends 3 residues early relative to the CDR3; the germline J gene fills the gap. V usage is TRBV5-1 and J usage is TRBJ2-5, with D maybe TRBD1 (8 bases). Germline assignment: CDR1 SGHRS and CDR2 YFSETQ. Trimming stripped 4 bases from V and 3 bases from J, with 13 bases between. This CDR3 contains 14 residues. The sequenced CDR3 bases are TGCGCCAGCAGCCGAACAGGGGGGGAAGAGACC. Translation gives CASSRTGGEET. The CDR3 in full is CASSRTGGEETQYF.

In this sample, this clone turned up many times. The read terminates 3 residues before the CDR3 end, so the remaining end is supplied by the germline J gene. This chain connects TRBV5-1 to TRBJ2-3; 13 positions agree with TRBD2. CDR1 is SGHRS, CDR2 YFSETQ, per germline. This CDR3 has 17 residues. Partial CDR3 DNA: TGCGCCAGCAGCTTGGGAACTAGCGGGAGGGGCCAAGAGACG. Translation: CASSLGTSGRGQET. The whole CDR3 protein is CASSLGTSGRGQETQYF.

This clone was seen at least ten times. The missing CDR3 end, 3 residues past where the read stops, is filled in from the germline J gene. The chain links TRBV4-2 to TRBJ2-3; 11 bases fit TRBD1. This CDR3 is 18 amino acids long. Germline-derived CDR1 and CDR2 are LGHNA and YNFKEQ. The part of the CDR3 DNA that was read is TGTGCCAGCAGCCTACGGACAGGGGGCCAAGGATCTGGTCAGCCG. Translation gives CASSLRTGGQGSGQP. The full CDR3 protein is CASSLRTGGQGSGQPQYF.

This clone was picked up a small number of times. Read sequence stops 3 residues before the CDR3 end, and the germline J gene provides the missing end. The V call is TRBV20-1, the J call TRBJ2-7; TRBD1 aligns across 7 bases. The junction had 4 bases not matched to a gene; V was cut back by 6 bases and J by 5 bases. CDR1 and CDR2 (germline): DFQATT, SNEGSKA (reference sequence). The CDR3 runs to 11 residues. The CDR3 reads CSARQGHEQYF. CDR3 DNA (partial): TGCAGTGCCAGACAGGGTCACGAG.

A note on this clone: Read data end 3 residues before the CDR3 end; the end is taken from the germline J gene. This sequence joins TRBV5-1 and TRBJ2-7, with TRBD2 identical over 7 bases. V was pared by 0 bases and J by 3 bases, with 6 bases of the junction left unmatched. The CDR3 runs 15 residues. Germline V lookup: CDR1 SGHRS, CDR2 YFSETQ. CDR3 bases read: TGCGCCAGCAGCTTGGACCGGCGGGAGAGCTACGAG. This codes for CASSLDRRESYE. The whole CDR3 sequence reads CASSLDRRESYEQYF.

This clone appeared many times. The read is 3 residues too short to cover the CDR3 end, so that end is filled in from the germline J gene. The chain employs TRBV20-1 and TRBJ2-3; 7 bases agree with TRBD1. Trimming at V came to 5 bases and at J to 2 bases, leaving 4 bases not matched to a gene. The CDR3 sequence is 13 residues long. Germline lookup yields CDR1 DFQATT and CDR2 SNEGSKA (reference sequence). The covered CDR3 bases are TGCAGTGCTGCAGACAGGGTCACAGATACG. It codes for CSAADRVTDT. The whole CDR3 region reads CSAADRVTDTQYF.

This clone was seen ten or more times. The read ends 3 residues before the CDR3 terminus; that terminus is restored from the germline J gene. This chain links TRBV6-2 or TRBV6-3 with TRBJ2-7, with D possibly being TRBD1 (6 bases). Between the trimmed V and J ends, which lost 2 bases and 0 bases, there was a span of 8 bases. Germline loops: CDR1 MNHEY, CDR2 SVGEGT. The CDR3 sequence is 14 residues long. The sequenced part of the CDR3 DNA is TGTGCCAGCAGTTACGGGGACACCTCCTACGAG. The encoded protein is CASSYGDTSYE. The CDR3 reads in full as CASSYGDTSYEQYF.

This clone was observed many times. With the read ending 3 residues before the CDR3 end, the germline J gene is used to fill in that end. This chain uses TRBV19 with TRBJ1-1; weak D call: TRBD1 (6 bases). V was cut by 3 bases and J by 1 base, with 9 bases left in between. Germline V gene lookup returns CDR1 LNHDA and CDR2 SQIVND (reference sequence). The CDR3 consists of 14 residues. The CDR3 DNA, read in part, is TGTGCCAGTAGTATGCACAGGGCGAACACTGAA. It is translated as CASSMHRANTE. In full, the CDR3 reads CASSMHRANTEAFF.

As to this clone: The CDR3 end falls 3 residues outside the read, so it is completed with the germline J gene. The J gene is TRBJ2-3, the V gene TRBV19; no reliable D call. The CDR3 contains 14 residues. From germline, CDR1 is LNHDA and CDR2 SQIVND (reference sequence). The sequenced CDR3 bases are TGTGCCAGTAGTATAAGGGCCAGCAATCAGCCG. It is translated as CASSIRASNQP. The full CDR3 sequence reads CASSIRASNQPQYF.

This clone was detected ten times or more. The read gets to within 3 residues of the CDR3 end, and the germline J gene fills in the rest. The chain links TRBV7-8 to TRBJ2-5; D is unresolved. The CDR3 sequence is 14 residues long. Trimming cost V 5 bases and J 0 bases, with 10 bases left between them. Germline V gives CDR1 SGHVS, CDR2 FQNEAQ. Incomplete CDR3 DNA: TGTGCCAGCAGCCCATGGGCAAACCAAGAGACC. Amino acid sequence: CASSPWANQET. The entire CDR3 is CASSPWANQETQYF.

Notes on this clone: The read terminates 3 residues before the CDR3 end, so the remaining end is supplied by the germline J gene. The V call is TRBV19, the J call TRBJ1-4, with D possibly being TRBD1 (5 bases). The CDR3 consists of 16 residues. CDR1 and CDR2 from the germline V gene are LNHDA and SQIVND (reference sequence). The V and J ends lost 5 bases and 0 bases respectively, with 13 bases between them. Incomplete CDR3 DNA: TGTGCCAGTAGTTCGCAGGGTGTTGCAACTAATGAAAAA. Its protein is CASSSQGVATNEK. The full CDR3 reads CASSSQGVATNEKLFF.

The sample holds a few counts of this clone. The read falls 3 residues short of the CDR3 end, and the missing part is taken from the germline J gene. V gene TRBV19 combines with J gene TRBJ1-2; 8 positions match TRBD1. The J segment lost 0 bases and the V segment lost 8 bases, leaving 8 bases of the junction unmatched. CDR3 size: 15 residues. Germline loops: CDR1 LNHDA, CDR2 SQIVND (reference sequence). The CDR3: CASQPGTGTNYGYTF. The CDR3 DNA, read in part, is TGTGCCAGTCAACCTGGGACAGGCACTAACTATGGC.

For this clone: From the germline J gene comes the end of the CDR3, since the read stops 3 residues before it. The chain recombines TRBV6-1 with TRBJ2-1; 7 bases align to TRBD2. Germline V CDR1 and CDR2: MNHNS, SASEGT. The CDR3 contains 14 residues. Losses at the gene ends were 2 bases for V and 7 bases for J; bases not matched to a gene: 5. Partial CDR3 DNA: TGTGCCAGCAGTGAATGGACTAGGGGTAATGAG. Protein product: CASSEWTRGNE. The CDR3 in full is CASSEWTRGNEQFF.

Many counts were recorded for this clone. The CDR3 is cut off 3 residues early in the read; its end comes from the germline J gene. The J gene is TRBJ1-2, the V gene TRBV18; tentatively, D is TRBD1 (5 bases). Germline CDR1 reads KGHSH; CDR2 reads LQKENI. CDR3 length: 15 amino acids. V gave up 6 bases and J gave up 0 bases, with 14 bases separating them. This CDR3 is CASSQGLEANYGYTF. The sequenced CDR3 bases are TGTGCCAGCTCCCAGGGACTCGAAGCTAACTATGGC.

There are a few counts of this clone. The CDR3 bases that were read are TGTGCCAGCAGTGAAGAACTCCTTAATGAC. It encodes CASSEELLND. The entire CDR3 protein reads CASSEELLNDYTF. This chain connects TRBV6-1 to TRBJ1-2; no clear D. Read data end 3 residues before the CDR3 end; the end is taken from the germline J gene. This CDR3 is built from 13 residues. The V gene's germline CDR1 is MNHNS and CDR2 SASEGT.

In this sample, this clone turned up a few times. From the germline J gene comes the end of the CDR3, since the read stops 3 residues before it. The V call is TRBV5-1, the J call TRBJ1-5, with a tentative D call TRBD1 (6 bases). Germline assignment: CDR1 SGHRS and CDR2 YFSETQ. V lost 1 base and J 4 bases, leaving 12 bases between the germline ends. This CDR3 is 15 amino acids long. The CDR3 here is CASSLRGGENQPQHF. CDR3 DNA (partial): TGCGCCAGCAGCTTGAGGGGGGGGGAAAATCAGCCC.

In this sample, this clone turned up many times. The read terminates 3 residues ahead of where the CDR3 ends, so the germline J gene completes it. The chain employs TRBV14 and TRBJ1-1; D unclear. The V and J ends lost 5 bases and 6 bases respectively, with 10 bases between them. CDR1 SGHDN and CDR2 FVKESK come from the germline V gene. The CDR3 totals 12 residues. CDR3 in amino acids: CASSGSGSEAFF. The DNA read from the CDR3 is TGTGCCAGCAGCGGCAGCGGATCTGAA.

Ten or more counts support this clone. Read coverage stops 3 residues before the CDR3 terminus; the germline J gene supplies the remainder. This chain uses TRBV7-8 with TRBJ2-1; no reliable D call. Trimming stripped 3 bases from V and 4 bases from J, with 7 bases between. The CDR3 runs 13 residues. Germline values: CDR1 SGHVS, CDR2 FQNEAQ. The CDR3 region is CASSFTEYNEQFF. CDR3 bases read: TGTGCCAGCAGCTTTACAGAATACAATGAG. The full variable domain, its missing parts supplied by reference TRBV7-8 and TRBJ2-1, is GAGVSQSPRYKVAKRGQDVALRCDPISGHVSLFWYQQALGQGPEFLTYFQNEAQLDKSGLPSDRFFAERPEGSVSTLKIQRTQQEDSAVYLCASSFTEYNEQFFGPGTRLTVL.

This clone was detected ten times or more. The read is 3 residues too short to cover the CDR3 end, so that end is filled in from the germline J gene. This rearrangement joins TRBV20-1 to TRBJ2-7; the D is unclear. Per germline, CDR1 DFQATT and CDR2 SNEGSKA (reference sequence). The V gene lost 5 bases and the J gene lost 0 bases, with 14 bases spanning the gap. This CDR3 has 14 amino acids. CDR3 amino acids: CSAERRAYSYEQYF. Partial CDR3 DNA: TGCAGTGCTGAGAGGCGAGCGTACTCCTACGAG.

This clone was detected ten times or more. The read stops 3 residues short of the end of the CDR3; the missing end is completed from the germline J gene. The rearrangement uses TRBV7-2 and TRBJ2-7; TRBD1 is a possible D gene (6 bases). The ends were cut back, 1 base at V and 3 bases at J, with 10 bases in the middle. This CDR3 spans 14 amino acids. Germline V gene sequence: CDR1 SGHTA, CDR2 FQGNSA. The sequenced part of the CDR3 DNA is TGTGCCAGCAGCTTAGACGGGACAAGCTACGAG. Its translation is CASSLDGTSYE. The complete CDR3 sequence is CASSLDGTSYEQYF.

The table lists this clone with many counts. The DNA ends 3 residues before the CDR3 does, and the rest of the CDR3 is filled in from the germline J gene. The rearrangement links TRBV5-1 to TRBJ2-3; 10 bases align to TRBD2. V gave up 3 bases and J gave up 0 bases; unmatched junction bases: 1. The CDR3 has 15 residues. The germline gives CDR1 SGHRS, CDR2 YFSETQ. The sequenced part of the CDR3 DNA is TGCGCCAGCAGCTGGACTAGCGGAAGCACAGATACG. Translated: CASSWTSGSTDT. The full CDR3 reads CASSWTSGSTDTQYF.

Worth noting for this clone: A junction end diverges from the germline sequence, so it may reflect a read error. The read finishes 3 residues shy of the CDR3 end, and the germline J gene is used to complete it. Different DNA sequences within this sample yield the same CDR3. The chain recombines TRBV7-2 with TRBJ1-3, with 9 bases fitting TRBD1. The CDR3 is 15 amino acids. Germline lookup yields CDR1 SGHTA and CDR2 FQGNSA. CDR3 sequence reads: CASSSTGGSGNTIYF. CDR3 DNA, as far as it was read: TGTGCCAGCAGCTCAACAGGGGGCTCTGGAAACACA. Based on the CDR3 plus reference TRBV7-2 and TRBJ1-3, the full variable domain is GAGVSQSPSNKVTEKGKDVELRCDPISGHTALYWYRQSLGQGLEFLIYFQGNSAPDKSGLPSDRFSAERTGGSVSTLTIQRTQQEDSAVYLCASSSTGGSGNTIYFGEGSWLTVV.

As regards this clone: The CDR3 goes on 3 residues after the read ends, and that part is filled in from the germline J gene. The chain has TRBV29-1 and TRBJ2-3; TRBD1 agrees at 8 bases. The CDR3 loop spans 12 amino acids. The germline gives CDR1 SQVTM, CDR2 ANQGSEA. The sequenced part of the CDR3 DNA is TGCAGCGCTATGGACAGGGAAGAGACG. This gives the protein CSAMDREET. The whole CDR3 protein is CSAMDREETQYF.